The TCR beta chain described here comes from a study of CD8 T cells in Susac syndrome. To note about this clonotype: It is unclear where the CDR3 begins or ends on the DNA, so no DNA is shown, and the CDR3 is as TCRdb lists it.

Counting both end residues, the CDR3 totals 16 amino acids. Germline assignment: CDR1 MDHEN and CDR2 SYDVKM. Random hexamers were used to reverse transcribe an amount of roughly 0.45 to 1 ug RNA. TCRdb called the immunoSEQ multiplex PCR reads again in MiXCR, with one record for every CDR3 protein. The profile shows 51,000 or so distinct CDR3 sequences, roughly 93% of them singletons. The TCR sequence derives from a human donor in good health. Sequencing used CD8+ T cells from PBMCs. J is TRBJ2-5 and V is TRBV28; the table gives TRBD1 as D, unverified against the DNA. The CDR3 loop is CASSTSGHYLRETQYF.